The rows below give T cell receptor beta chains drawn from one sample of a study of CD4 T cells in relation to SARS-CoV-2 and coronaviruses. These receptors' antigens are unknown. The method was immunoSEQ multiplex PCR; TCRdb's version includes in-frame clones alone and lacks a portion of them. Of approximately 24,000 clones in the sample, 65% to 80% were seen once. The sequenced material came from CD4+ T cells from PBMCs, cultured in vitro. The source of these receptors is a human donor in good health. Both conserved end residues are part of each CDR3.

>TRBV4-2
CASSQGQGARIINGYTF
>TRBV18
CASSPNDRVTDTQYF
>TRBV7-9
CASRDNRARETQYF
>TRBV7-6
CASSPGLAGSKGTGELFF
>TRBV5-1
CASSLALGNTEAFF
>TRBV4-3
CASSQALAVSYNEQFF
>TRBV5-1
CASSLDPSGFSYEQYF
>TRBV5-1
CASSTTDVGEAFF
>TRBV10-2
CASSEFTSGGTDTQYF
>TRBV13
CASSFQDGPELFF
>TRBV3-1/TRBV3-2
CASSQGQVGRDGYTF
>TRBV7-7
CASSSASGPNTGELFF
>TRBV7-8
CASSLVSVHTGELFF
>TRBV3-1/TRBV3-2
CASSPGRNQPQHF
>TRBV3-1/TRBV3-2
CASSLSTRGWTGELFF
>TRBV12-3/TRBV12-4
CAAGTSGRAEFF
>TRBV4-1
CASSQGPRTISF
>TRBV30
CAWTGSTDTQYF
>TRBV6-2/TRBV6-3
CASSQTEKGLQETQYF
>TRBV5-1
CASSLTQGASYEQYF
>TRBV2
CASSVIAGGPQETQYF
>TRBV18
CASSRGNTGELFF
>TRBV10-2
CASSEQAQLSTEAFF
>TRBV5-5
CASSPPLSSTDTQYF